This note documents a single TCR beta chain sequence. Its specificity is not known. This record comes from a study of graft-versus-host responses after intestinal transplantation. Germline V gives CDR1 SGDLS, CDR2 YYNGEE. The CDR3 runs 13 residues. Trimming cost V 4 bases and J 5 bases, with 11 bases left between them. General study points: Detected in recipient marrow were GvH clones, some of which were first observed in ileum or blood.

The table came from immunoSEQ multiplex PCR; TCRdb's copy has only in-frame clones and leaves some out. The sample includes around 17,000 clones, under 85% of them seen just once. Intraepithelial lymphocytes and lamina propria lymphocytes were released through processing of graft tissue. The chain links TRBV9 to TRBJ2-3, with a possible D match to TRBD2 (5 bases). Sequenced material: ileum tissue, taken around 470 days after intestinal transplant. This clonotype was sampled from a human patient who received an intestinal transplant, so some T cells may come from the graft donor. CDR3 DNA sequence: TGTGCCAGCAGCCCCCCACGGGAAGATACGCAGTATTTT. This sequence encodes CASSPPREDTQYF.